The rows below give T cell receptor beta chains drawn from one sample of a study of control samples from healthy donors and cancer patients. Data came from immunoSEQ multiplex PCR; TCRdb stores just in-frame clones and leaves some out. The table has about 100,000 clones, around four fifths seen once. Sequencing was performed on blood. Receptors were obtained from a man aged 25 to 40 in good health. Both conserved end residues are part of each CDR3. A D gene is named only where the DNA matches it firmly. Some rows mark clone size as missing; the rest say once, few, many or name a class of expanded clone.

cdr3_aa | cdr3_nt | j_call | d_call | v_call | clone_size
CASSSKDRNQPQHF | TGTGCCAGCAGCTCTAAGGACAGAAATCAGCCCCAGCATTTT | TRBJ1-5 | . | TRBV7-9 | .
CASGLGTSGGQETQYF | TGTGCTAGTGGTTTGGGGACTAGCGGGGGACAAGAGACCCAGTACTTC | TRBJ2-5 | TRBD2 | TRBV12-5 | .
CAISDITSGGSTDTQYF | TGTGCCATCAGTGATATAACTAGCGGGGGTAGCACAGATACGCAGTATTTT | TRBJ2-3 | TRBD2 | TRBV10-3 | .
CASSLSTGWNTEAFF | TGCGCCAGCAGCTTGTCCACAGGGTGGAACACTGAAGCTTTCTTT | TRBJ1-1 | . | TRBV5-1 | medium-sized
CASSSTTETSADTQYF | TGTGCCAGCAGCTCGACCACAGAGACTAGCGCAGATACGCAGTATTTT | TRBJ2-3 | TRBD2 | TRBV7-8 | .
CASRLDRNTEAFF | TGTGCCAGCAGACTCGACAGGAACACTGAAGCTTTCTTT | TRBJ1-1 | . | TRBV3-1/TRBV3-2 | .
CASSFSGISSYNEQFF | TGTGCCAGCTCTTTTAGCGGGATTAGCTCCTACAATGAGCAGTTCTTC | TRBJ2-1 | TRBD2 | TRBV2 | .
CAISDPRLRGGDEQYF | TGTGCCATCAGTGACCCGAGGTTACGGGGGGGCGACGAGCAGTACTTC | TRBJ2-7 | TRBD2 | TRBV10-3 | .
CASSVLAGLSYEQYF | TGTGCCAGCAGCGTACTAGCGGGGCTTTCCTACGAGCAGTACTTC | TRBJ2-7 | TRBD2 | TRBV11-1 | .
CATGKTAGGNTIYF | TGTGCCACCGGAAAGACAGCTGGGGGAAACACCATATATTTT | TRBJ1-3 | . | TRBV11-2 | .
CASSRLGDEQFF | TGTGCCAGCAGTCGCCTAGGGGATGAGCAGTTCTTC | TRBJ2-1 | . | TRBV12-3/TRBV12-4 | .
CASSISAFQPQHF | TGTGCCAGCAGTATCAGCGCCTTTCAGCCCCAGCATTTT | TRBJ1-5 | . | TRBV2 | .
CASSLAGGTGELFF | TGTGCCAGCAGCTTGGCCGGGGGGACCGGGGAGCTGTTTTTT | TRBJ2-2 | TRBD2 | TRBV5-6 | .
CATSDPGASTYNEQFF | TGTGCCACCAGTGATCCCGGGGCCAGCACCTACAATGAGCAGTTCTTC | TRBJ2-1 | . | TRBV24-1 | .
CASSIGPYSTDTQYF | TGTGCCAGTAGTATTGGACCCTATAGCACAGATACGCAGTATTTT | TRBJ2-3 | . | TRBV19 | once
CASSKVEGSSYNSPLHF | TGTGCCAGCAGCAAAGTAGAGGGAAGCTCCTATAATTCACCCCTCCACTTT | TRBJ1-6 | . | TRBV21-1 | .
CAWSVLRGGTEAFF | TGTGCCTGGAGTGTACTAAGGGGGGGCACTGAAGCTTTCTTT | TRBJ1-1 | . | TRBV30 | .
CASSRRAVSKGGYGYTF | TGTGCCAGCAGCCGCCGGGCCGTCTCTAAGGGAGGCTATGGCTACACCTTC | TRBJ1-2 | . | TRBV14 | many
CASSTTSGGHPHDGETQYF | TGTGCCAGTAGTACAACTAGCGGGGGCCATCCTCACGATGGAGAGACCCAGTACTTC | TRBJ2-5 | TRBD2 | TRBV19 | .
CASSSRVYSNQPQHF | TGTGCCAGCAGTAGTAGGGTCTATAGCAATCAGCCCCAGCATTTT | TRBJ1-5 | . | TRBV28 | .